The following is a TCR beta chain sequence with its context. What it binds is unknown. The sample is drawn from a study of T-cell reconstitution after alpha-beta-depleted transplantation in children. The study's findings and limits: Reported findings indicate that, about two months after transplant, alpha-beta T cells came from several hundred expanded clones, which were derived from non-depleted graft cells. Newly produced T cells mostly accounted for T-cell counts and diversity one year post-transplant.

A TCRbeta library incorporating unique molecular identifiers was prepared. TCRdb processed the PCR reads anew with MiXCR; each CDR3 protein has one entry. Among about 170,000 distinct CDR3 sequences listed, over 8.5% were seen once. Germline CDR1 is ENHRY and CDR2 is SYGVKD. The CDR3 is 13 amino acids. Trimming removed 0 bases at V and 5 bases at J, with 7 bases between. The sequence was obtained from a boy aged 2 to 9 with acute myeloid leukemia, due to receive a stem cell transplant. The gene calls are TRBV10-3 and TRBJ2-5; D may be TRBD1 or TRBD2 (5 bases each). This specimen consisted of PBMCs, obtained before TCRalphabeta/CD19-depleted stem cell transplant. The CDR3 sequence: CAISESEGETQYF. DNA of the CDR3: TGTGCCATCAGTGAGTCTGAGGGGGAGACCCAGTACTTC.